The clone carrying this T cell receptor (beta chain) occurred once. The method was immunoSEQ multiplex PCR; TCRdb's version includes in-frame clones alone and lacks a portion of them. The sample lists 140,000 or so clones; roughly 89% were seen once. The data derive from a study of control samples from healthy donors and cancer patients. CDR3 length equals 14 residues. V shed 4 bases, J shed 2 bases, and the junction held 1 base outside the gene matches. CDR1 and CDR2 (germline): SEHNR, FQNEAQ (reference sequence). The clonotype comes from a man aged 30 to 45 in good health. This chain connects TRBV7-9 to TRBJ2-7; 11 positions agree with TRBD1. The specimen was blood. The CDR3 sequence: CASSWGQGAYEQYF. CDR3 coding DNA: TGTGCCAGCAGCTGGGGACAGGGGGCCTACGAGCAGTACTTC. Looking up the rest from reference TRBV7-9 and TRBJ2-7 gives the full variable domain: DTGVSQNPRHKITKRGQNVTFRCDPISEHNRLYWYRQTLGQGPEFLTYFQNEAQLEKSRLLSDRFSAERPKGSFSTLEIQRTEQGDSAMYLCASSWGQGAYEQYFGPGTRLTVT.